This T cell receptor (beta chain) was sequenced during a study of cytomegalovirus exposure and HLA in healthy donors. Study-wide context: An early data release held about 85 million unique TCRs from HLA-typed donors. Study conclusions and caveats: Analysis performed later showed TCR beta chains linked to HLA being more clonally expanded than equally common others.

PCR involved 60 Vbeta and 13 Jbeta primers. Original processing methods: Later, tens of millions of unique TCR beta chains were counted in an analysis, and 8.5 million to 13 million of them were shared. TCRdb's copy holds only in-frame clones and misses some; the assay was immunoSEQ multiplex PCR. The V and J calls and the clone size are those of that table, but D and trimming were determined from the DNA. This table holds roughly 120,000 clones, 75% to 85% found once. Germline values: CDR1 SGHAT, CDR2 FQNNGV. The V gene lost 4 bases and the J gene lost 4 bases, with 13 bases spanning the gap. This CDR3 is built from 14 residues. On this clone itself: What it recognizes is unknown.

Sequencing was done on a sample of PBMCs. The rearrangement links TRBV11-2 to TRBJ2-5, with TRBD1 as a possible D gene (6 bases). This clonotype was sampled from a woman aged 18-29 years in good health and CMV-seropositive. The CDR3 nucleotides read TGTGCCAGCAGCTCACCCCCAGGGGTAGAGACCCAGTACTTC. It specifies CASSSPPGVETQYF.